This T cell receptor (beta chain) comes out of a study of identical twins. Each CDR3 protein is one row after TCRdb ran MiXCR on the 5' RACE reads. The sample shows approximately 210,000 distinct CDR3 sequences, about 15% of them seen only once. The CDR3 loop spans 15 amino acids. Germline assignment: CDR1 LGHDT and CDR2 YNNKEL (reference sequence). V shed 0 bases and J shed 4 bases, with 10 bases lying between them. In addition, the sample was reused for a study of T cells expressing NK-cell markers.

The TCR was taken from a woman between 18 and 29 years old in good health. Specimen: CD8+ T cells sorted from blood. The chain has TRBV3-1 and TRBJ1-5; D ambiguous. The CDR3 DNA is TGTGCCAGCAGCCAAGAAGCCCGAGGGAATCAGCCCCAGCATTTT. It specifies CASSQEARGNQPQHF.